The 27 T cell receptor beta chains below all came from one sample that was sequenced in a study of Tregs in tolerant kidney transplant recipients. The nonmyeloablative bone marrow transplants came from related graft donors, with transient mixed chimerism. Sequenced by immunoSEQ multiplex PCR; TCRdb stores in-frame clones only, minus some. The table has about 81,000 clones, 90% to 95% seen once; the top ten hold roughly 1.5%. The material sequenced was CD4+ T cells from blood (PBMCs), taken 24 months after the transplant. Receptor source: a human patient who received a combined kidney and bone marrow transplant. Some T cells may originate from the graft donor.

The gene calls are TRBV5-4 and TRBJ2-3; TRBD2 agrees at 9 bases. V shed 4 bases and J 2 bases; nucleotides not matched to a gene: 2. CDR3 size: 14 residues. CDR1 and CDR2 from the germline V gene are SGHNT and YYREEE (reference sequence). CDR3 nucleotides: TGTGCCAGCAGCCCTAGCGGGAACACAGATACGCAGTATTTT. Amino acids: CASSPSGNTDTQYF.

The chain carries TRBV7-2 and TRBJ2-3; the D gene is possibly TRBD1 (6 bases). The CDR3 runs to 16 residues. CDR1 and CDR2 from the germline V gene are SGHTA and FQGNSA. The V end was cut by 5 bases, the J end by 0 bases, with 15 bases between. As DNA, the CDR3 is TGTGCCAGCAGCGTGCGCAGGGGTCATAGCACAGATACGCAGTATTTT. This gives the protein CASSVRRGHSTDTQYF. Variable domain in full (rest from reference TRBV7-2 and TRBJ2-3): GAGVSQSPSNKVTEKGKDVELRCDPISGHTALYWYRQSLGQGLEFLIYFQGNSAPDKSGLPSDRFSAERTGGSVSTLTIQRTQQEDSAVYLCASSVRRGHSTDTQYFGPGTRLTVL.

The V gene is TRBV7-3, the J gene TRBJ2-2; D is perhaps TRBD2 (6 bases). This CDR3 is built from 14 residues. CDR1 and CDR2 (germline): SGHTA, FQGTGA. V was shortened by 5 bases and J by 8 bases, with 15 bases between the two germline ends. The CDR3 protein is CASSPRRAAGELFF. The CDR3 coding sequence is TGTGCCAGCAGCCCCCGGAGGGCGGCGGGGGAGCTGTTTTTT.

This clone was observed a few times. The CDR3, as DNA: TGTGCCAGCTCATTACAAAGGGGCTCTGGAAACACCATATATTTT. This translates into CASSLQRGSGNTIYF. The J gene is TRBJ1-3, the V gene TRBV18, with D maybe TRBD1 (5 bases). V lost 5 bases, J lost 0 bases, and 11 bases lay in between. The CDR3 totals 15 residues. The V gene's germline CDR1 is KGHSH and CDR2 LQKENI.

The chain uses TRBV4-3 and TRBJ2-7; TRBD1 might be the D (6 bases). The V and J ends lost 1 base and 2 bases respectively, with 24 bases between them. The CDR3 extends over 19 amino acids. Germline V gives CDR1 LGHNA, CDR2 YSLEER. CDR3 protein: CASSQAGGPLGGTTYEQYF. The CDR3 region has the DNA TGCGCCAGCAGCCAAGCTGGGGGCCCCCTCGGCGGAACCACCTACGAGCAGTACTTC.

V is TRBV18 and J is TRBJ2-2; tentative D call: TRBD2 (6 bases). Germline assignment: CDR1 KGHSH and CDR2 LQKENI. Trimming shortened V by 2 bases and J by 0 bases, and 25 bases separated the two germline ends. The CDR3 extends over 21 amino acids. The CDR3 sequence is CASSPRPAGPFGFANTGELFF. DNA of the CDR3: TGTGCCAGCTCACCAAGGCCTGCGGGACCCTTTGGGTTCGCGAACACCGGGGAGCTGTTTTTT.

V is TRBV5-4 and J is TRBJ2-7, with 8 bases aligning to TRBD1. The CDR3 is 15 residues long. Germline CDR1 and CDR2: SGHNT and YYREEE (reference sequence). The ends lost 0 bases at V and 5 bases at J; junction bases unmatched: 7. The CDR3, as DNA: TGTGCCAGCAGCTTGGCCGGCCAGGGGGCCCACGAGCAGTACTTC. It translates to CASSLAGQGAHEQYF.

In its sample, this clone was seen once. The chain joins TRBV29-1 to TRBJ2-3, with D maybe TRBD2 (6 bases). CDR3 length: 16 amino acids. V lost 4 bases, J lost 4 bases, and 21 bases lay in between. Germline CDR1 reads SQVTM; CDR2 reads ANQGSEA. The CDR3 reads CSVVGGPGDYSDTQYF. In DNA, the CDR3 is TGCAGCGTTGTTGGGGGACCGGGAGATTATTCAGATACGCAGTATTTT.

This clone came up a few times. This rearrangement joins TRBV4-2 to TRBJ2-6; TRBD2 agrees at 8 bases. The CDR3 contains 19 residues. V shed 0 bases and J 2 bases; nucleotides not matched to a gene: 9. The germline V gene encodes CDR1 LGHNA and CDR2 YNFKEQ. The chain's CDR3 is CASSQERTGGSPGANVLTF. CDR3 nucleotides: TGTGCCAGCAGCCAAGAAAGGACGGGGGGGTCCCCTGGGGCCAACGTCCTGACTTTC.

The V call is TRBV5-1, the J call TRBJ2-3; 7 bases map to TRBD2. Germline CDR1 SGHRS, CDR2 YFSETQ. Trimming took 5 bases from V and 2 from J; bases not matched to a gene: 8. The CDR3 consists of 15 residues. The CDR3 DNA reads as TGCGCCAGCAGTGGTCTGGGGGGGTTCACAGATACGCAGTATTTT. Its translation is CASSGLGGFTDTQYF.

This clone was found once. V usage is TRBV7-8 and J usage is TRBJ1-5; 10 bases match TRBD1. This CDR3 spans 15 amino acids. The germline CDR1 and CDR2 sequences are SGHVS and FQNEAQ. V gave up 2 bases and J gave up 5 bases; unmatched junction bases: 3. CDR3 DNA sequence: TGTGCCAGCAGCTTAACCGGGACAGGGGATCAGCCCCAGCATTTT. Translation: CASSLTGTGDQPQHF.

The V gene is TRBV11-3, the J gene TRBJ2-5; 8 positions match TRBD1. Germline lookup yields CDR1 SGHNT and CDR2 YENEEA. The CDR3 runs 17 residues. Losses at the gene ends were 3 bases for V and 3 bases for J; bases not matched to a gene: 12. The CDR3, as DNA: TGTGCCAGCAGCTTTCTGGCAGGGGGCATCCCTAAAGAGACCCAGTACTTC. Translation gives CASSFLAGGIPKETQYF.

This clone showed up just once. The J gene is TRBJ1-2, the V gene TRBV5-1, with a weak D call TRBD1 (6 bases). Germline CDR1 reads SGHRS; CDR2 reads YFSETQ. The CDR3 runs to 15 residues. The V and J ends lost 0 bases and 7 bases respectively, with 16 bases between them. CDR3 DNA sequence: TGCGCCAGCAGCTTGGAGTTCAGGGGCGGGGGTGGCTACACCTTC. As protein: CASSLEFRGGGGYTF.

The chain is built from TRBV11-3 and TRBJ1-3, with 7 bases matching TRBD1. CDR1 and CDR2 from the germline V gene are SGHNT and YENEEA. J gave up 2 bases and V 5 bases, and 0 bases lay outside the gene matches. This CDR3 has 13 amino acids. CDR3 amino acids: CASSTGAGNTIYF. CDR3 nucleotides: TGTGCCAGCAGCACAGGGGCTGGAAACACCATATATTTT. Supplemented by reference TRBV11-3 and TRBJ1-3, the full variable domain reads EAGVVQSPRYKIIEKKQPVAFWCNPISGHNTLYWYLQNLGQGPELLIRYENEEAVDDSQLPKDRFSAERLKGVDSTLKIQPAELGDSAVYLCASSTGAGNTIYFGEGSWLTVV.

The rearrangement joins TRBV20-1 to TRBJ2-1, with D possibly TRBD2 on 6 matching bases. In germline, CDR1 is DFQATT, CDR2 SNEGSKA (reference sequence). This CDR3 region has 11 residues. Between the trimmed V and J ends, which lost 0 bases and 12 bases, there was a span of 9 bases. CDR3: CSARDGGTQFF. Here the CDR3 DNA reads TGCAGTGCTAGAGATGGCGGGACGCAGTTCTTC.

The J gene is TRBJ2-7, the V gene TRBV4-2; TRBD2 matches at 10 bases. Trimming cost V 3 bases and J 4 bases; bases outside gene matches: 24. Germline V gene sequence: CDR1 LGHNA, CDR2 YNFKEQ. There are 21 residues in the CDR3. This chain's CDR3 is CASSQGEGWARVRTSGYEQYF. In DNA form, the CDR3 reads TGTGCCAGCAGCCAGGGGGAAGGCTGGGCGCGAGTGAGGACTAGCGGTTACGAGCAGTACTTC.

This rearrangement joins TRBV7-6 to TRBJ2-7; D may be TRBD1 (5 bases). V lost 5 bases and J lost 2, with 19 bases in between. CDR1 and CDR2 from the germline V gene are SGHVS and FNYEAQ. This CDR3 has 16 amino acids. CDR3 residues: CASSQSPQGRAYEQYF. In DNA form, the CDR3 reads TGTGCCAGCAGCCAAAGCCCCCAGGGAAGGGCCTACGAGCAGTACTTC.

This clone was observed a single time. As DNA, the CDR3 is TGTGCCAGCAGCTTATGGGAGGGGGGGCACGAGCAGTACTTC. Its protein is CASSLWEGGHEQYF. The V and J genes are TRBV7-2 and TRBJ2-7; D is possibly TRBD2 (7 bases). This CDR3 has 14 residues. Germline assignment: CDR1 SGHTA and CDR2 FQGNSA. V lost 2 bases to trimming and J lost 5 bases, with 13 bases between them.

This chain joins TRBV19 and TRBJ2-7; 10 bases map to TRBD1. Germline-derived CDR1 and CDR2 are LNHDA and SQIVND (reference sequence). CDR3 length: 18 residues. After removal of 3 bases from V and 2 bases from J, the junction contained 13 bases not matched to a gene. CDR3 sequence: CASSIDRGRSGSPYEQYF. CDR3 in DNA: TGTGCCAGTAGTATCGACAGGGGGCGAAGCGGGAGTCCCTACGAGCAGTACTTC.

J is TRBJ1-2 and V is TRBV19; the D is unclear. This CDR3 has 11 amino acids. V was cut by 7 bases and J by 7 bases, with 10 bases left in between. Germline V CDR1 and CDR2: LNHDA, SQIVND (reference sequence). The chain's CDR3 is CASNRGAGYTF. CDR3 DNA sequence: TGTGCCAGTAATCGGGGTGCTGGCTACACCTTC.

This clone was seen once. The CDR3 coding sequence is TGTGCCAGCAGCGTAAGGCGGGGGGGCCCTGGGGCCAACGTCCTGACTTTC. Translated: CASSVRRGGPGANVLTF. The V call is TRBV9, the J call TRBJ2-6; 9 bases map to TRBD2. The ends lost 1 base at V and 2 bases at J; junction bases unmatched: 4. Germline-derived CDR1 and CDR2 are SGDLS and YYNGEE. The CDR3 totals 17 residues.

CDR3 nucleotide sequence: TGTGCCAGCAGGGCGGGGGTTACGACAGATACGCAGTATTTT. It codes for CASRAGVTTDTQYF. The J gene is TRBJ2-3, the V gene TRBV25-1, with 7 bases identical to TRBD2. The CDR3 consists of 14 residues. V lost 6 bases, J lost 3 bases, and 6 bases stayed unmatched. Per the germline V gene, CDR1 is MGHDK and CDR2 is SYGVNS.

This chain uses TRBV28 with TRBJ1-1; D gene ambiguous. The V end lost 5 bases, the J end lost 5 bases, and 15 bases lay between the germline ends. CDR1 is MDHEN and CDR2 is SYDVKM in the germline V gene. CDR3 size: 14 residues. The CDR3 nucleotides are TGTGCCAGCAGTCAGCCGCCGAGGGAAACTGAAGCTTTCTTT. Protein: CASSQPPRETEAFF.

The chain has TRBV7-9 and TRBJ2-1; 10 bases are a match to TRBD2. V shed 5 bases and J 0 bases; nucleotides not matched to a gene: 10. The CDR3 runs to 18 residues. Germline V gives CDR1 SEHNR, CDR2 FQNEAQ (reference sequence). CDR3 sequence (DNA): TGTGCCAGCAGCCAAAAAGGTTTAGCGGGAGGCTCCTACAATGAGCAGTTCTTC. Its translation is CASSQKGLAGGSYNEQFF.

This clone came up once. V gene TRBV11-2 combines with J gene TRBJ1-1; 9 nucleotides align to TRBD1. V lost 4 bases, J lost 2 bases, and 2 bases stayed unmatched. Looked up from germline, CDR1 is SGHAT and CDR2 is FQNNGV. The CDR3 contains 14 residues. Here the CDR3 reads CASSWTGVNTEAFF. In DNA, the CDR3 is TGTGCCAGCAGCTGGACAGGGGTAAACACTGAAGCTTTCTTT.

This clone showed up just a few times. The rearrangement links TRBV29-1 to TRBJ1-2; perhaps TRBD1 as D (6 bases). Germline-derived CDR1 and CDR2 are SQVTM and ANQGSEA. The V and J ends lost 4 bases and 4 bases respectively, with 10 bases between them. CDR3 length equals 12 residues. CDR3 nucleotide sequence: TGCAGCGTTGCCCGGGACACCTATGGCTACACCTTC. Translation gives CSVARDTYGYTF. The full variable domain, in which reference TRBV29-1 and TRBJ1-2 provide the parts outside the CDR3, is SAVISQKPSRDICQRGTSLTIQCQVDSQVTMMFWYRQQPGQSLTLIATANQGSEATYESGFVIDKFPISRPNLTFSTLTVSNMSPEDSSIYLCSVARDTYGYTFGSGTRLTVV.

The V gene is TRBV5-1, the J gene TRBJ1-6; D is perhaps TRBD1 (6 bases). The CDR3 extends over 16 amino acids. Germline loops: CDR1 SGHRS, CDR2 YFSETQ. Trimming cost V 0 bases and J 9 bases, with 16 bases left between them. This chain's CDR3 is CASSLVFGGAGSPLHF. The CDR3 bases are TGCGCCAGCAGCTTGGTCTTTGGGGGGGCTGGTTCACCCCTCCACTTT. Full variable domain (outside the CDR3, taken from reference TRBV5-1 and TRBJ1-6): KAGVTQTPRYLIKTRGQQVTLSCSPISGHRSVSWYQQTPGQGLQFLFEYFSETQRNKGNFPGRFSGRQFSNSRSEMNVSTLELGDSALYLCASSLVFGGAGSPLHFGNGTRLTVT.